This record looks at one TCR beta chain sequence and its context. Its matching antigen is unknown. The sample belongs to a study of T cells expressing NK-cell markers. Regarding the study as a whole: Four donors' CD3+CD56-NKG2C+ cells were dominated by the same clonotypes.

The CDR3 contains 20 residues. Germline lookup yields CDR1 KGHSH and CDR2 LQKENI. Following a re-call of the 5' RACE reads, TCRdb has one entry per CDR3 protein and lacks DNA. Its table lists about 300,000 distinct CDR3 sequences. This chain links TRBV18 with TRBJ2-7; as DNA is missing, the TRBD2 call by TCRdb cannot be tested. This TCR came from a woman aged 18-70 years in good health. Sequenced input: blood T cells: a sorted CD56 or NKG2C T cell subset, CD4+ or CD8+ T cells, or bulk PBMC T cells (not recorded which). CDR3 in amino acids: CASSPPRGGYRLNLTYEQYF.